Listed below are T cell receptor beta chains from one sample, sequenced in a study of T cell responses to AZD1222 COVID-19 vaccine. Assay: immunoSEQ multiplex PCR; the TCRdb copy retains only in-frame clones and omits some. The table lists around 100,000 clones, about 88% of them singletons, with 5% in the top ten. Here the sequenced sample was peripheral blood, taken on day 0 of AZD1222 vaccination. These receptors were collected from an adult in good health. The CDR3 runs from the conserved cysteine through the conserved F or W. The order of the fields is V gene, J gene, CDR3 protein.

>TRBV5-1|TRBJ1-4
CASSVGLAEKLFF
>TRBV7-3|TRBJ2-1
CASSPPGEGPEQFF
>TRBV6-5|TRBJ1-4
CASRSTGLTNEKLFF
>TRBV7-2|TRBJ1-5
CASRAMGGGQPQHF
>TRBV19|TRBJ1-1
CASSIEGVKTEAFF
>TRBV5-1|TRBJ2-1
CASSMPRGGSSFDEQFF
>TRBV19|TRBJ2-4
CASSIGGTLAKNIQYF
>TRBV25-1|TRBJ1-1
CASRPGTGNTEAFF
>TRBV11-2|TRBJ1-2
CASSPFLRRNSYGYTF
>TRBV3-1/TRBV3-2|TRBJ2-1
CASGESVNEQFF
>TRBV5-1|TRBJ2-7
CASSLDGSGAFREQYF
>TRBV27|TRBJ1-1
CASSLRGTGAPTEAFF
>TRBV7-3|TRBJ1-1
CASSLTGMNTEAFF
>TRBV2|TRBJ1-4
CASSGQNNEKLFF
>TRBV19|TRBJ2-7
CASGTGGGYEQYF
>TRBV6-1|TRBJ1-1
CASSHGTANTEAFF
>TRBV7-2|TRBJ2-1
CASSEGGNEQFF
>TRBV4-2|TRBJ2-3
CASSQGDSSDTQYF
>TRBV6-5|TRBJ1-4
CASSKTGGGEKLFF
>TRBV28|TRBJ1-5
CASSFQGKQPQHF
>TRBV12-3/TRBV12-4|TRBJ2-3
CASSWGITDTQYF
>TRBV27|TRBJ1-5
CASSRQGTYQPQHF
>TRBV7-2|TRBJ1-2
CASSLASGDGYTF
>TRBV7-2|TRBJ2-3
CASPSGGGSLTDTQYF
>TRBV20-1|TRBJ1-4
CSASQSDSSATNEKLFF
>TRBV7-6|TRBJ1-1
CASSARQGGMNTEAFF
>TRBV15|TRBJ2-7
CATSRVITREQYF
>TRBV19|TRBJ1-4
CASSLQASLEKLFF
>TRBV14|TRBJ1-2
CASSLRGQGKFLF
>TRBV5-1|TRBJ1-2
CASSSDTGGAGYTF
>TRBV5-1|TRBJ2-5
CASSLANRTGWGYQETQYF
>TRBV6-2/TRBV6-3|TRBJ2-1
CASSRDSGEQFF
>TRBV28|TRBJ1-2
CASSYRRGNYGYTF
>TRBV29-1|TRBJ2-1
CSVEVQRVGNEQFF
>TRBV19|TRBJ2-5
CASSIATPSWTGGLETQYF